Below, one T cell receptor (beta chain) is given with its context. This entry comes from a study of blood T cell repertoires in COVID-19. Whole-study context: Material from acute and convalescent COVID-19 was sourced from the United States, Italy and Spain. PBMCs, B-cell-depleted T cells, or T cells provided the cDNA or gDNA that made up the material.

Germline CDR1 and CDR2: LNHNV and YYDKDF (reference sequence). The CDR3 is made up of 18 amino acids. Unmatched junction bases numbered 7, after V lost 3 bases and J lost 0 bases. Clones were read by immunoSEQ multiplex PCR, and TCRdb kept only the in-frame ones, dropping some. This sample yields roughly 280,000 clones, of which around 90% are seen a single time; about 2% belongs to the top ten. This clonotype was sampled from a woman aged 50 to 65 who had recovered from COVID-19. The rearrangement joins TRBV15 to TRBJ2-6, with 8 bases that match TRBD1. Sequenced: peripheral blood. In DNA form, the CDR3 reads TGTGCCACCAGCAGGACAGGGGCCTCAGTCTCTGGGGCCAACGTCCTGACTTTC. This translates into CATSRTGASVSGANVLTF.